This is a list of T cell receptor beta chains from one sample in a study of shared clonotypes between healthy human individuals. Produced via immunoSEQ multiplex PCR; TCRdb's table is partial and in-frame only. The sample lists 780,000 or so clones, approximately 72% occurring once. Sequencing used memory CD4+ T cells sorted from blood. Receptors originate from a woman in her twenties or thirties in good health. Both conserved end residues are part of each CDR3. A D gene is named only where the DNA matches it firmly. Size is stated for part of the rows, as once, few or many counts, or as a class when the clone is expanded.

V gene	clone size	J gene	D gene	CDR3 length	CDR3 DNA	CDR3 protein
TRBV7-9	few	TRBJ1-1	NA	14	TGTGCCAGCAGCCCCGGACAGATTAACACTGAAGCTTTCTTT	CASSPGQINTEAFF
TRBV19	once	TRBJ2-3	TRBD1	14	TGTGCCAGTAGTAAACAGGGGTCGTCAGATACGCAGTATTTT	CASSKQGSSDTQYF
TRBV6-6	few	TRBJ2-3	NA	16	TGTGCCAGCAGCCCCCACATGAGGGGAAGCACAGATACGCAGTATTTT	CASSPHMRGSTDTQYF
TRBV7-2	NA	TRBJ1-5	NA	16	TGTGCCAGCAGCAACCTCGGGACGCACAATCATCAGCCCCAGCATTTT	CASSNLGTHNHQPQHF
TRBV27	NA	TRBJ2-2	NA	14	TGTGCCAGCAGTTTTAGGGTCAACACCGGGGAGCTGTTTTTT	CASSFRVNTGELFF
TRBV5-5	NA	TRBJ2-5	NA	13	TGTGCCAGCACCTTCGGGGGAAAAGAGACCCAGTACTTC	CASTFGGKETQYF
TRBV19	NA	TRBJ1-3	TRBD1	15	TGTGCCAGTAGTCCCCGCAGGGGGAGAGGAAACACCATATATTTT	CASSPRRGRGNTIYF
TRBV6-5	NA	TRBJ2-5	NA	12	TGTGCCAGGGAGGGGGCGCAAGAGACCCAGTACTTC	CAREGAQETQYF
TRBV5-1	NA	TRBJ1-5	NA	14	TGCGCCAGCAGCCCCGGGTCCGGAGATCAGCCCCAGCATTTT	CASSPGSGDQPQHF
TRBV19	NA	TRBJ1-5	NA	15	TGTGCCAGTAGTGTCGACAGCTATAGCAATCAGCCCCAGCATTTT	CASSVDSYSNQPQHF
TRBV5-1	NA	TRBJ2-3	TRBD2	15	TGCGCCAGCACGGGGGGTAGCGGGGCCACAGATACGCAGTATTTT	CASTGGSGATDTQYF
TRBV7-6	NA	TRBJ1-4	NA	14	TGTGCCAGCAGCCCTCAGGGGTTAAATGAAAAACTGTTTTTT	CASSPQGLNEKLFF
TRBV10-3	NA	TRBJ2-7	TRBD2	16	TGTGCCATCAGTGTTGGGGGACTAGCGGGAGCCTACGAGCAGTACTTC	CAISVGGLAGAYEQYF
TRBV7-2	NA	TRBJ1-1	TRBD1	14	TGTGCCAGCAGCACAGGACAGGGGGCCACTGAAGCTTTCTTT	CASSTGQGATEAFF
TRBV19	NA	TRBJ1-4	NA	17	TGTGCCAGTAGTATAATCGGTGAGGGACTCAGGAATGAAAAACTGTTTTTT	CASSIIGEGLRNEKLFF
TRBV29-1	NA	TRBJ2-5	NA	12	TGCAGCGTTCGCCCGGAGGGAGAGACCCAGTACTTC	CSVRPEGETQYF
TRBV6-1	NA	TRBJ1-3	NA	15	TGTGCCAGCGGCCCAAGGGGTAACTCTGGAAACACCATATATTTT	CASGPRGNSGNTIYF
TRBV5-1	NA	TRBJ1-1	NA	13	TGCGCCAGCAGCTCACAGGGGAACACTGAAGCTTTCTTT	CASSSQGNTEAFF
TRBV5-1	once	TRBJ2-1	TRBD2	15	TGCGCCAGCAGCTTCGGAACGGGACTAGCCAATGAGCAGTTCTTC	CASSFGTGLANEQFF
TRBV19	NA	TRBJ1-5	NA	12	TGTGCCAGTAAGCAGGGCAGTCAGCCCCAGCATTTT	CASKQGSQPQHF
TRBV5-1	NA	TRBJ2-7	TRBD2	16	TGCGCCAGCAGCTTGGGCCCCGGCGGGAGAATTTACGAGCAGTACTTC	CASSLGPGGRIYEQYF
TRBV28	few	TRBJ2-1	NA	17	TGTGCCAGCAGTTTGGCGCGGTTAGGGACCTCTAGAAATGAGCAGTTCTTC	CASSLARLGTSRNEQFF
TRBV7-2	NA	TRBJ1-3	NA	15	TGTGCCAGCAGCTCCGACACCCTCTCTGGAAACACCATATATTTT	CASSSDTLSGNTIYF
TRBV29-1	NA	TRBJ1-4	TRBD1	15	TGCAGCGTTGAGGGGGTGACAGGGGATAATGAAAAACTGTTTTTT	CSVEGVTGDNEKLFF
TRBV6-6	NA	TRBJ1-4	NA	14	TGTGCCAGCAGCCCCGGGACGAGGGCCGAAAAACTGTTTTTT	CASSPGTRAEKLFF
TRBV30	many	TRBJ2-2	TRBD1	14	TGTGCCTGGCAGGACAGGGGGAAGGTCGGGGAGCTGTTTTTT	CAWQDRGKVGELFF
TRBV28	NA	TRBJ1-1	TRBD1	15	TGTGCCAGCAGTTCCCCAGGGGGTGGCCGAACTGAAGCTTTCTTT	CASSSPGGGRTEAFF
TRBV2	NA	TRBJ2-7	TRBD1	15	TGTGCCAGCGCGAACCCCGGGACAGGGACCTACGAGCAGTACTTC	CASANPGTGTYEQYF
TRBV28	NA	TRBJ2-1	NA	12	TGTGCCAGCAGTTTAGACCGCAATGAGCAGTTCTTC	CASSLDRNEQFF
TRBV10-3	NA	TRBJ2-7	TRBD2	14	TGTGCCATCAGGGGGACTAGCGGGACCTACGAGCAGTACTTC	CAIRGTSGTYEQYF
TRBV19	once	TRBJ2-7	NA	14	TGTGCCAGTAGTACAAACGGGAATTCCTACGAGCAGTACTTC	CASSTNGNSYEQYF
TRBV6-1	many	TRBJ2-7	NA	15	TGTGCCAGCAGTGCAAGTCCCGAATCAACCTACGAGCAGTACTTC	CASSASPESTYEQYF
TRBV2	NA	TRBJ2-7	NA	13	TGTGCCAGTTCCGGGACATCACTCTACGAGCAGTACTTC	CASSGTSLYEQYF
TRBV9	NA	TRBJ2-3	TRBD1	15	TGTGCCAGCAGCACAGGGACAGGGGGCACAGATACGCAGTATTTT	CASSTGTGGTDTQYF
TRBV7-2	NA	TRBJ2-7	NA	15	TGTGCCAGCAGCTTAGCGGGGGTCGGATCCTACGAGCAGTACTTC	CASSLAGVGSYEQYF
TRBV27	NA	TRBJ1-4	NA	15	TGTGCCAGCAGTTTATTTAACAGGCCTAATGAAAAACTGTTTTTT	CASSLFNRPNEKLFF
TRBV14	many	TRBJ1-3	NA	18	TGTGCCAGCAGCCAAGATATTTGGGGGCGCGGTCCTGGAAACACCATATATTTT	CASSQDIWGRGPGNTIYF
TRBV7-9	once	TRBJ2-3	TRBD2	16	TGTGCCAGCAGTCGACCTAGCGGGAGGGTCACAGATACGCAGTATTTT	CASSRPSGRVTDTQYF
TRBV6-6	once	TRBJ2-5	NA	14	TGTGCCAGCAGCTACGGGACGGGCCAAGAGACCCAGTACTTC	CASSYGTGQETQYF
TRBV5-1	once	TRBJ2-1	NA	14	TGCGCCAGCAGCTTGGCCGGGACAAGCAATGAGCAGTTCTTC	CASSLAGTSNEQFF
TRBV5-4	few	TRBJ2-2	TRBD2	17	TGTGCCAGCAGCAGAATAGCGGGAGGGATGAACACCGGGGAGCTGTTTTTT	CASSRIAGGMNTGELFF
TRBV6-6	NA	TRBJ1-5	NA	13	TGTGCCAGCACACTCGGCGGCAATCAGCCCCAGCATTTT	CASTLGGNQPQHF
TRBV4-1	NA	TRBJ2-5	TRBD2	18	TGCGCCAGCAGCCAAATACGGGGGGGCTCGGCACAACAAGAGACCCAGTACTTC	CASSQIRGGSAQQETQYF
TRBV7-9	once	TRBJ2-7	NA	15	TGTGCCAGCAGCCCTTATTCGAGAACGGATTCCGAGCAGTACTTC	CASSPYSRTDSEQYF
TRBV28	NA	TRBJ2-1	TRBD2	18	TGTGCCAGCAGACCCCCAGGACTAGCGGGAGGTTCCTACAATGAGCAGTTCTTC	CASRPPGLAGGSYNEQFF
TRBV1	NA	TRBJ2-7	NA	17	TGCACCAGCAGCTTTCCCCGGGCCGACAGGGGCAGCTGCGAGCAGTACTTC	CTSSFPRADRGSCEQYF
TRBV19	NA	TRBJ1-1	NA	14	TGTGCCAGTAGTATCGGACCCGCAAACACTGAAGCTTTCTTT	CASSIGPANTEAFF
TRBV19	NA	TRBJ1-5	TRBD1	17	TGTGCCAGTACCGGGACAGGGGGCTTCTCGAGCAATCAGCCCCAGCATTTT	CASTGTGGFSSNQPQHF
TRBV28	NA	TRBJ1-3	NA	14	TGTGCCAGCAGTTCTGGACAAGGGGGAAACACCATATATTTT	CASSSGQGGNTIYF